Following are 17 T cell receptor beta chains from one sample sequenced in a study of cytomegalovirus exposure and HLA in healthy donors. 13 Jbeta primers and 60 Vbeta primers were used for the PCR. Generated by immunoSEQ multiplex PCR, the TCRdb table keeps only in-frame clones and is missing some. The sample carries 70,000 to 90,000 clones, roughly 82% recorded once. The sequenced sample was PBMCs. These receptors were collected from a man aged 65-85 years in good health and CMV-seropositive.

The chain couples TRBV5-1 to TRBJ2-7, with a tentative D call TRBD1 (6 bases). V was trimmed by 1 base and J by 7 bases, leaving 12 bases between them. Germline CDR1 reads SGHRS; CDR2 reads YFSETQ. The CDR3 length is 13 residues. CDR3 nucleotide sequence: TGCGCCAGCAGCTTGACAGCAGGGGAGGAGCAGTACTTC. This gives the protein CASSLTAGEEQYF.

The V call is TRBV5-1, the J call TRBJ2-7; TRBD1 agrees at 8 bases. CDR1 is SGHRS and CDR2 is YFSETQ in the germline V gene. The CDR3 totals 14 residues. The V segment lost 4 bases and the J segment 3 bases; nucleotides outside the gene matches: 6. CDR3 amino acids: CASSQTGASYEQYF. The CDR3, as DNA: TGCGCCAGCAGCCAGACAGGGGCGAGCTACGAGCAGTACTTC.

This sequence joins TRBV29-1 and TRBJ2-5; TRBD1 matches at 9 bases. Trimming cost V 5 bases and J 0 bases; bases outside gene matches: 4. Germline V CDR1 and CDR2: SQVTM, ANQGSEA. The CDR3 consists of 14 residues. In nucleotides, the CDR3 is TGCAGCGTTACGGGGACAGGGAACCAAGAGACCCAGTACTTC. Translating gives CSVTGTGNQETQYF.

The genes are TRBV10-3 and TRBJ1-3, with TRBD1 matching 10 bases. The length of the CDR3 is 15 residues. V was clipped by 6 bases and J by 0 bases; unmatched bases: 2. Germline V gene data show CDR1 as ENHRY and CDR2 as SYGVKD. DNA of the CDR3: TGTGCCATCAGGGGACAGGGGAACTCTGGAAACACCATATATTTT. Its translation is CAIRGQGNSGNTIYF.

The chain recombines TRBV19 with TRBJ2-5, with 7 nucleotides matching TRBD1. The CDR3 is made up of 14 amino acids. Germline CDR1 LNHDA, CDR2 SQIVND (reference sequence). Trimming cost V 5 bases and J 2 bases; bases outside gene matches: 5. The chain's CDR3 is CASSRDRAQETQYF. The CDR3 coding sequence is TGTGCCAGTAGTCGAGACAGGGCTCAAGAGACCCAGTACTTC.

Turning to this clone: Other DNA sequences in the sample encode the same CDR3. The chain is built from TRBV5-1 and TRBJ2-2; no clear D. CDR1 and CDR2 (germline): SGHRS, YFSETQ. This CDR3 is 13 amino acids long. Trimming removed 0 bases from V and 4 bases from J, with 4 bases in between. CDR3 sequence (DNA): TGCGCCAGCAGCTTGGCAGGCACCGGGGAGCTGTTTTTT. This gives the protein CASSLAGTGELFF.

This chain connects TRBV29-1 to TRBJ1-6; a weak D match, TRBD1 (6 bases). The V end lost 5 bases, the J end lost 8 bases, and 13 bases lay between the germline ends. CDR3 length: 13 amino acids. In germline, CDR1 is SQVTM, CDR2 ANQGSEA. The CDR3 DNA sequence: TGCAGCGTTCGGGGGGCTGGGGATTCACCCCTCCACTTT. Translated: CSVRGAGDSPLHF.

The chain couples TRBV7-8 to TRBJ1-1, with TRBD1 matching over 7 bases. The CDR3 totals 17 residues. Germline V gene lookup returns CDR1 SGHVS and CDR2 FQNEAQ. Unmatched junction bases numbered 10, after V lost 2 bases and J lost 1 base. DNA for the CDR3: TGTGCCAGCAGCTTACTATCGGACAGGACAAAGAACACTGAAGCTTTCTTT. This encodes CASSLLSDRTKNTEAFF.

This chain joins TRBV7-6 and TRBJ2-7; tentative D call: TRBD2 (5 bases). The CDR3 runs to 14 residues. CDR1 and CDR2 from the germline V gene are SGHVS and FNYEAQ. V was clipped by 1 base and J by 2 bases, with 9 bases between them. This chain's CDR3 is CASSLGRGAYEQYF. As DNA, the CDR3 is TGTGCCAGCAGCTTAGGACGGGGAGCCTACGAGCAGTACTTC.

On this clone: Additional DNA sequences in this sample encode the identical CDR3. The rearrangement links TRBV28 to TRBJ1-2; tentatively, D is TRBD1 (5 bases). V shed 3 bases and J shed 2 bases, with 7 bases lying between them. Germline CDR1 MDHEN, CDR2 SYDVKM. The length of the CDR3 is 13 residues. The CDR3: CASSFGGNYGYTF. The CDR3, as DNA: TGTGCCAGCAGTTTTGGGGGGAACTATGGCTACACCTTC.

The chain recombines TRBV10-3 with TRBJ1-2; 7 bases fit TRBD1. The CDR3 covers 15 residues. Trimming removed 3 bases from V and 2 bases from J; junction bases left unmatched: 6. Germline CDR1 ENHRY, CDR2 SYGVKD. The CDR3 sequence is CAISDSTGANYGYTF. The CDR3 DNA reads as TGTGCCATCAGTGATTCAACAGGGGCCAACTATGGCTACACCTTC.

This clone has just one count. This rearrangement joins TRBV28 to TRBJ1-1; TRBD1 matches at 8 bases. Germline-derived CDR1 and CDR2 are MDHEN and SYDVKM. CDR3 length: 14 amino acids. V lost 3 bases and J lost 5; bases outside the gene matches: 5. CDR3 coding DNA: TGTGCCAGCAGTTTTCAGGGGGCAAGGACTGAAGCTTTCTTT. Encoded protein: CASSFQGARTEAFF.

The chain is built from TRBV7-9 and TRBJ1-1; D is perhaps TRBD1 (5 bases). Trimming stripped 1 base from V and 3 bases from J, with 12 bases between. The CDR3 contains 15 residues. The V gene's germline CDR1 is SEHNR and CDR2 FQNEAQ (reference sequence). Here the CDR3 reads CASSLDGGGYTEAFF. CDR3 bases: TGTGCCAGCAGCTTAGATGGGGGAGGTTACACTGAAGCTTTCTTT.

This chain uses TRBV11-2 with TRBJ2-2, with no clear D. There are 14 residues in the CDR3. Germline CDR1 and CDR2: SGHAT and FQNNGV. The V and J ends lost 3 bases and 6 bases respectively, with 11 bases between them. CDR3: CASSLLISPGELFF. CDR3 coding DNA: TGTGCCAGCAGCTTGCTTATCAGTCCCGGGGAGCTGTTTTTT.

The chain is built from TRBV4-3 and TRBJ1-4; D is uncertain. The V gene's germline CDR1 is LGHNA and CDR2 YSLEER. Trimming removed 4 bases from V and 5 bases from J, with 14 bases in between. CDR3 length equals 15 residues. The CDR3 protein is CASSLSGLGNEKLFF. The CDR3 nucleotides read TGCGCCAGCAGCCTGAGCGGCCTCGGGAATGAAAAACTGTTTTTT.

This clone has more than one count but fewer than ten. The chain uses TRBV29-1 and TRBJ2-7; weak D call: TRBD1 (6 bases). Trimming cost V 6 bases and J 0 bases, with 9 bases left between them. This CDR3 has 12 amino acids. The V gene's germline CDR1 is SQVTM and CDR2 ANQGSEA. CDR3 sequence: CSVRDNSYEQYF. CDR3 nucleotides: TGCAGCGTCCGGGACAACTCCTACGAGCAGTACTTC.

In its sample, this clone was seen a few times. This rearrangement joins TRBV1 to TRBJ2-3; the DNA was not compared with TRBD2, the D call given in the table. TRBV1 has pseudogene status. This CDR3 has 16 residues. CDR3 in amino acids: CTSSQDQRVRTDTQYF. CDR3 nucleotides: TGCACCAGCAGCCAAGATCAGCGGGTTCGCACAGATACGCAGTATTTT.